The clone carrying this T cell receptor beta chain came up a few times. This specimen comes from a study of cytomegalovirus exposure and HLA in healthy donors. The PCR was carried out with 60 Vbeta primers and 13 Jbeta primers. Assay: immunoSEQ multiplex PCR; the TCRdb copy retains only in-frame clones and omits some. The repertoire holds 150,000 or so clones, about 69% seen once, with about 2.5% in the top ten. This TCR came from a human donor in good health. Sequences were obtained from PBMCs.

The CDR3 protein is CASSRQGIAFF. The CDR3 nucleotides read TGTGCCAGCAGTCGACAGGGGATCGCTTTCTTT. V and J are TRBV6-5 and TRBJ1-1, with 8 bases fitting TRBD1. The J segment lost 11 bases and the V segment lost 5 bases, leaving 4 bases of the junction unmatched. The CDR3 consists of 11 residues. Germline V gives CDR1 MNHEY, CDR2 SVGAGI.